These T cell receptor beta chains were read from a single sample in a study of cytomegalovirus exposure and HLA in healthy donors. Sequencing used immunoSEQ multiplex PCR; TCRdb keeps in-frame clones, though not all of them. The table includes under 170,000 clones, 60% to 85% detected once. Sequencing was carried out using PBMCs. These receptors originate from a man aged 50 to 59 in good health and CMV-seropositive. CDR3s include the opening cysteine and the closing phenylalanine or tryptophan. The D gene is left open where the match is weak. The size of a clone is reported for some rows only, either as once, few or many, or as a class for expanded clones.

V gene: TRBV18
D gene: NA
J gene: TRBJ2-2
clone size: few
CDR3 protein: CASSPGSGTGELFF
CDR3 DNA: TGTGCCAGCTCACCAGGGAGCGGCACCGGGGAGCTGTTTTTT

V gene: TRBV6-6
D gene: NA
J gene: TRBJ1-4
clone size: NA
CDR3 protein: CASSRAGQPTNEKLFF
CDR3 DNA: TGTGCCAGCAGCCGCGCAGGGCAACCAACTAATGAAAAACTGTTTTTT

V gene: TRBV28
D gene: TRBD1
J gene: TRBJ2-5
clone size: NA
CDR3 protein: CANFPGQGPPETQYF
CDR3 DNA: TGTGCCAATTTTCCGGGACAGGGTCCCCCCGAGACCCAGTACTTC

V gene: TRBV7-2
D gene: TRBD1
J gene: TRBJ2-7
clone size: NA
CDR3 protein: CASRQGSYSYEQYF
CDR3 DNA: TGTGCCAGCAGACAGGGGTCCTACTCCTACGAGCAGTACTTC

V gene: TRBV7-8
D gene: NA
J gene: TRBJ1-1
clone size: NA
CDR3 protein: CASRIVGGGNTEAFF
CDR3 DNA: TGTGCCAGCAGAATAGTAGGGGGGGGGAACACTGAAGCTTTCTTT

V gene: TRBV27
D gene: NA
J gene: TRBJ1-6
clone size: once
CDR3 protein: CASRLAGSYNSPLHF
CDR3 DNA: TGTGCCAGCAGACTAGCCGGGTCCTATAATTCACCCCTCCACTTT

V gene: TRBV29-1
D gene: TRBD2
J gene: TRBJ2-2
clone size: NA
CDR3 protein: CSTRGESGELFF
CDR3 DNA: TGCAGCACCCGGGGGGAATCCGGGGAGCTGTTTTTT

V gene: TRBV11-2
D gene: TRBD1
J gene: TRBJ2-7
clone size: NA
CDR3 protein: CASSHPGQGTYEQYF
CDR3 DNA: TGTGCCAGCAGCCACCCGGGACAGGGGACCTACGAGCAGTACTTC

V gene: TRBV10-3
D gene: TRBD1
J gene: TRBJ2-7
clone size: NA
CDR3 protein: CAIRPGQDSYEQYF
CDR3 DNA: TGTGCCATCAGGCCGGGACAGGACTCCTACGAGCAGTACTTC

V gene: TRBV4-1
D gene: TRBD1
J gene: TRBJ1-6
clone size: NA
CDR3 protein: CASSLQQGNNSPLHF
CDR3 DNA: TGCGCCAGCAGCCTCCAACAGGGGAATAATTCACCCCTCCACTTT

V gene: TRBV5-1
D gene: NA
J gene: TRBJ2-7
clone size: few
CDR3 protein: CASSFLGSRSYEQYF
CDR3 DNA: TGCGCCAGCAGCTTTTTAGGGAGTAGGTCCTACGAGCAGTACTTC

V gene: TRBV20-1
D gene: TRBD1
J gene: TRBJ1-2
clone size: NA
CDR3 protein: CSAPGGLGYTF
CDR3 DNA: TGCAGTGCTCCAGGGGGCCTGGGCTACACCTTC

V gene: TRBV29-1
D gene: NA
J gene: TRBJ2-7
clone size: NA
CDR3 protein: CSVEVSYEQYF
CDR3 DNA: TGCAGCGTTGAGGTCAGCTACGAGCAGTACTTC

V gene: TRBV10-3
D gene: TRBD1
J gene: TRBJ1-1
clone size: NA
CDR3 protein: CAISAGGGSNTEAFF
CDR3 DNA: TGTGCCATCAGTGCCGGAGGGGGCTCGAACACTGAAGCTTTCTTT

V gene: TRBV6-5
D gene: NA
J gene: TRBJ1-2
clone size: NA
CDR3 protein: CASSYDRSRGYTF
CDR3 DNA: TGTGCCAGCAGTTACGACAGATCGCGGGGCTACACCTTC

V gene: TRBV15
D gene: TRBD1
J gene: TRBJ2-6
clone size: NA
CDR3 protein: CATSQQGAGGANVLTF
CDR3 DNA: TGTGCCACCAGTCAACAGGGGGCTGGTGGGGCCAACGTCCTGACTTTC

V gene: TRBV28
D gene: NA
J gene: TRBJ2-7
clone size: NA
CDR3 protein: CASSSPGGSDSYEQYF
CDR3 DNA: TGTGCCAGCAGTTCCCCCGGGGGTAGCGACTCCTACGAGCAGTACTTC

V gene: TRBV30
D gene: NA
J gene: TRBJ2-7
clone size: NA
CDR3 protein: CAWSVEKGLNPLYEQYF
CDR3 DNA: TGTGCCTGGAGTGTTGAGAAGGGGCTTAATCCCCTATACGAGCAGTACTTC

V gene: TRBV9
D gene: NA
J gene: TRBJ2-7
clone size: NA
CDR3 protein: CASSPNGQGSYEQYF
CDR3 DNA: TGTGCCAGCAGCCCAAATGGGCAGGGCTCCTACGAGCAGTACTTC

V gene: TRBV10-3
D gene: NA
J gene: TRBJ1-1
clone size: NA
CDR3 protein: CAISELDTEAFF
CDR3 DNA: TGTGCCATCAGTGAACTGGACACTGAAGCTTTCTTT

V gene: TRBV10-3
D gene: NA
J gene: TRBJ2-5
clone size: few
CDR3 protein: CAISESFSETQYF
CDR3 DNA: TGTGCCATCAGTGAGAGTTTTAGTGAGACCCAGTACTTC

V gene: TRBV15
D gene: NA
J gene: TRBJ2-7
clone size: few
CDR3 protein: CATSRAGVSYEQYF
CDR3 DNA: TGTGCCACCAGCAGAGCAGGGGTCTCCTACGAGCAGTACTTC

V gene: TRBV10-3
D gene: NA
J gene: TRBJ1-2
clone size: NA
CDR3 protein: CATSMTVGNYGYTF
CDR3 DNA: TGTGCCACCTCCATGACGGTCGGGAACTATGGCTACACCTTC

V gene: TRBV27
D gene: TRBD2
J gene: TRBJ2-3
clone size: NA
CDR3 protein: CASSLSPGLAGGLGSTDTQYF
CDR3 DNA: TGTGCCAGCAGTTTATCGCCGGGACTAGCGGGAGGTTTGGGAAGCACAGATACGCAGTATTTT

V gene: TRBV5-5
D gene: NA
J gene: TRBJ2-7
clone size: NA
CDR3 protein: CASSLSMDKRSEQYF
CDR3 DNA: TGTGCCAGCAGCTTGTCTATGGACAAAAGAAGCGAGCAGTACTTC

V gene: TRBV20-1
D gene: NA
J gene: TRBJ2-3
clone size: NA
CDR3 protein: CSARLTDTQYF
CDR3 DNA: TGCAGTGCAAGACTCACAGATACGCAGTATTTT

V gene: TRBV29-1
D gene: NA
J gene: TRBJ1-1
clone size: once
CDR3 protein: CSVVGFGARTEAFF
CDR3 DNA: TGCAGCGTTGTTGGCTTTGGGGCTCGCACTGAAGCTTTCTTT

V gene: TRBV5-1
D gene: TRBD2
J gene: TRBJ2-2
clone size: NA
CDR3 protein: CASSLADQPGGSGELFF
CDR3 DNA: TGCGCCAGCAGCTTGGCCGACCAACCGGGGGGTTCCGGGGAGCTGTTTTTT

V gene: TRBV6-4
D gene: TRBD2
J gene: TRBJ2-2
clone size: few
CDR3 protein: CASSSGSDTGELFF
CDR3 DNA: TGTGCCAGCAGTAGCGGGAGTGACACCGGGGAGCTGTTTTTT

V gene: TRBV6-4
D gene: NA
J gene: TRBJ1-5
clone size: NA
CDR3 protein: CASSDREQGNQPQHF
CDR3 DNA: TGTGCCAGCAGTGACAGGGAGCAGGGCAATCAGCCCCAGCATTTT

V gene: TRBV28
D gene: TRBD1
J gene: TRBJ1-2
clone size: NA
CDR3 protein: CASSLPGQGYGYTF
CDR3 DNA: TGTGCCAGCAGTTTACCGGGACAGGGGTATGGCTACACCTTC

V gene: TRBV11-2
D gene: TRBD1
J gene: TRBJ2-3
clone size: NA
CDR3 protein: CASSPGDRDTSTDTQYF
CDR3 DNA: TGTGCCAGCAGCCCTGGGGACAGGGACACTAGCACAGATACGCAGTATTTT

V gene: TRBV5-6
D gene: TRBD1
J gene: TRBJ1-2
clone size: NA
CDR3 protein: CASDRGLNYGYTF
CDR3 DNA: TGTGCCAGCGACAGGGGTTTGAACTATGGCTACACCTTC

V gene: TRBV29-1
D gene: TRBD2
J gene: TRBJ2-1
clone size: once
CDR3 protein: CSVSGTSSSVEQFF
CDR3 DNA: TGCAGCGTTAGCGGGACTAGCTCTTCGGTTGAGCAGTTCTTC

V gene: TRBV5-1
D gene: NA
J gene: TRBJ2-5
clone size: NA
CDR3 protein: CASSLRPGLGETQYF
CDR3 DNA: TGCGCCAGCAGCTTACGGCCAGGGCTAGGGGAGACCCAGTACTTC

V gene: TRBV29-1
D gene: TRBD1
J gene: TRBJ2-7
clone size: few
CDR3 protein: CSVSDRGEQYF
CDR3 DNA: TGCAGCGTTAGCGACAGGGGCGAGCAGTACTTC

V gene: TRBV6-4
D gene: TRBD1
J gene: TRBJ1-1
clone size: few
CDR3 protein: CASSARQGWMTEAFF
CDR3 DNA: TGTGCCAGCAGTGCTCGACAGGGGTGGATGACTGAAGCTTTCTTT

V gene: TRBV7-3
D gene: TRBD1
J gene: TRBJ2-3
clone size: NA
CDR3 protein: CASSLRTGGTQYF
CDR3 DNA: TGTGCCAGCAGCTTAAGGACAGGGGGTACGCAGTATTTT

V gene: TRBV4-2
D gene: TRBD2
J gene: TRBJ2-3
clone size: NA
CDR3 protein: CASSQTGTSGGDSTDTQYF
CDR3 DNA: TGTGCCAGCAGCCAAACCGGGACTAGCGGGGGGGACAGCACAGATACGCAGTATTTT

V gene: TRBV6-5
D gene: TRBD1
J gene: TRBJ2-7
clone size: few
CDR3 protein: CASRTGGNDEQYF
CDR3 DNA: TGTGCCAGCAGGACAGGGGGGAACGACGAGCAGTACTTC

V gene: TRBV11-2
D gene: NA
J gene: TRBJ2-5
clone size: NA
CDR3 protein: CASKGVGETQYF
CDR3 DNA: TGTGCCAGCAAAGGAGTCGGCGAGACCCAGTACTTC

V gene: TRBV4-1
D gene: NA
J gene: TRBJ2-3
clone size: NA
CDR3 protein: CASSKGGPGPRGTQYF
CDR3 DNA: TGCGCCAGCAGCAAGGGGGGGCCCGGCCCACGCGGTACGCAGTATTTT

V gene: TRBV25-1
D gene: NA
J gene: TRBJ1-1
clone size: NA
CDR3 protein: CASSEGLGGLAEAFF
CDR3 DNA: TGTGCCAGCAGTGAGGGGCTCGGGGGGCTGGCTGAAGCTTTCTTT

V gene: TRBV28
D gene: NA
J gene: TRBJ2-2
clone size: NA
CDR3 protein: CASSDPVTGELFF
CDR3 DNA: TGCGCCAGCAGTGATCCAGTAACCGGGGAGCTGTTTTTT

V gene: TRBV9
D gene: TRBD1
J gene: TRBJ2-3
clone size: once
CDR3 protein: CASSVIYIRDRGRPDTQYF
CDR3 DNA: TGTGCCAGCAGCGTCATATATATACGCGACAGGGGGCGCCCAGATACGCAGTATTTT

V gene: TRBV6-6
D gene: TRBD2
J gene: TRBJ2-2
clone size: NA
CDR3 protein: CASSPGAGGTGELFF
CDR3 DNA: TGTGCCAGCAGTCCAGGAGCGGGAGGAACCGGGGAGCTGTTTTTT

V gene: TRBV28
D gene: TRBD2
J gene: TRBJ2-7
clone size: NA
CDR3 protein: CASSLRGTTYEQYF
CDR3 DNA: TGTGCCAGCAGTTTGCGGGGGACTACCTACGAGCAGTACTTC

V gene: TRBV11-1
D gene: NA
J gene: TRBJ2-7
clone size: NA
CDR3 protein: CASSKRTVTYEQYF
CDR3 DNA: TGTGCCAGCAGTAAACGGACAGTCACCTACGAGCAGTACTTC

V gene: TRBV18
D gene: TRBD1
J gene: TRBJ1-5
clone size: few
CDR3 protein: CASSPSDRTGNQPQHF
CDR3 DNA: TGTGCCAGCTCACCGTCGGACAGGACCGGCAATCAGCCCCAGCATTTT

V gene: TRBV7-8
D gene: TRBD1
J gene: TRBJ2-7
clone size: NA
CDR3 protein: CASSSTQGAYEQYF
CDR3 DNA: TGTGCCAGCAGCTCCACTCAGGGGGCCTACGAGCAGTACTTC

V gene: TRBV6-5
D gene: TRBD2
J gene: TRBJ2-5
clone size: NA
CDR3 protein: CASSPDTSEQETQYF
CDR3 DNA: TGTGCCAGCAGCCCCGACACTAGCGAGCAAGAGACCCAGTACTTC

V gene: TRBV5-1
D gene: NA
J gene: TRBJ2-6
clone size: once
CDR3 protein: CASNYPGANVLTF
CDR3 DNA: TGCGCCAGCAACTATCCAGGGGCCAACGTCCTGACTTTC

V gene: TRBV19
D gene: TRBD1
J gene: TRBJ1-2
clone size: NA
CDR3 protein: CASSIGQADGYTF
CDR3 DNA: TGTGCCAGTAGTATTGGACAGGCGGATGGCTACACCTTC

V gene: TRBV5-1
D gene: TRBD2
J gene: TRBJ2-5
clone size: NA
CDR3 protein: CASSPGLAGGPETQYF
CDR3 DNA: TGCGCCAGCAGCCCGGGACTAGCGGGAGGGCCGGAGACCCAGTACTTC

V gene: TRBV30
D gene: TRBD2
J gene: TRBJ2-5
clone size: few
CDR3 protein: CAWSVYAGGGETQYF
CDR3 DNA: TGTGCCTGGAGTGTATATGCGGGAGGCGGAGAGACCCAGTACTTC

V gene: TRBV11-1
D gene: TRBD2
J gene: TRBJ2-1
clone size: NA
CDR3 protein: CASSSGLAGLLAYNEQFF
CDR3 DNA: TGTGCCAGCAGCTCCGGACTAGCGGGCTTACTGGCATACAATGAGCAGTTCTTC

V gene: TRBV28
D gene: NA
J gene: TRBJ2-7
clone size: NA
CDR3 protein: CASTTPGTRRAEQYF
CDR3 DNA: TGTGCCAGCACGACCCCAGGGACAAGACGGGCCGAGCAGTACTTC

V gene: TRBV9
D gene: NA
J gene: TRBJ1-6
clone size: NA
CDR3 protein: CASSVAQYNSPLHF
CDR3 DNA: TGTGCCAGCAGCGTAGCCCAGTATAATTCACCCCTCCACTTT

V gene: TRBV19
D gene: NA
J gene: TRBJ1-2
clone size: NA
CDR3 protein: CASSADPLNGGYTF
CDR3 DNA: TGTGCCAGTAGTGCGGATCCTCTCAACGGGGGCTACACCTTC

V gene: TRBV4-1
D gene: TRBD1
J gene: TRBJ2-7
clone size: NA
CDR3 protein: CASSQDPTGGYEQYF
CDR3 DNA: TGCGCCAGCAGCCAAGATCCGACAGGGGGCTACGAGCAGTACTTC